This T cell receptor beta chain comes out of a study of CD8 T cells in Susac syndrome. An amount of RNA that ranged from roughly 0.5 to 1 ug was reverse transcribed with random hexamers. TCRdb reanalysed the immunoSEQ multiplex PCR reads using MiXCR and keeps one entry per CDR3 protein. The sample lists 95,000 to 150,000 distinct CDR3 sequences, roughly 95% occurring once. The CDR3 consists of 19 residues. J gave up 1 base and V 4 bases, and 11 bases lay outside the gene matches. Germline V lookup: CDR1 MNHNS, CDR2 SASEGT. CD8+ and CD4+ T cells were negatively isolated; TEMRA cells were FACS-enriched.

The sample consisted of CD4+ T cells from PBMCs. This TCR was sampled from a human donor with Susac syndrome. The chain has TRBV6-1 and TRBJ2-1; 12 positions match TRBD2. In nucleotides, the CDR3 is TGTGCCAGCAGTGCCACGGGACTAGCGGGTCGGTTATCCTACAATGAGCAGTTCTTC. Protein: CASSATGLAGRLSYNEQFF.